The clone carrying this TCR beta chain occurred once. The treatment: 15 to 20 received Ad26.COV2.S at low or high dose, single or two shots; 5 received placebo; per-sample allocation not given. Collection of samples fell on day 63 after the first vaccine or placebo injection. This record belongs to a study of Ad26.COV2.S vaccination and SARS-CoV-2 variants. This table comes from immunoSEQ multiplex PCR, and its TCRdb copy is limited to in-frame clones, with some not included. In the table there are about 440,000 clones, 87% of which are singletons. The CDR3 runs 13 residues. V was pared by 7 bases and J by 2 bases, with 12 bases between. CDR1 is MDHEN and CDR2 is SYDVKM in the germline V gene.

J is TRBJ2-7 and V is TRBV28; D is uncertain. The input for sequencing was peripheral blood, taken in a trial of Ad26.COV2.S vaccine versus placebo. This sequence was found in a person between 18 and 59 years old who received the Ad26.COV2.S COVID-19 vaccine or a placebo. The CDR3 sequence is CASTSLNPYEQYF. The CDR3, as DNA: TGTGCCAGCACAAGTCTGAACCCCTACGAGCAGTACTTC.